This T cell receptor (beta chain) was recorded in a study of Graves' ophthalmopathy and Graves' hyperthyroidism. Study-wide results and limits: Most thyroid clonotypes expanded beyond 0.001 frequency were also found in blood.

Amplification from RNA transcripts yielded the TCR beta CDR3 regions. RT-PCR in the first round used HTBI primers; a second-round multiplex PCR followed. Each CDR3 protein is one row after TCRdb ran MiXCR on the multiplex PCR reads. The sample lists about 740,000 distinct CDR3 sequences, 35% to 50% occurring once. This clonotype was observed many times. Its antigen is as yet unknown. V was pared by 1 base and J by 1 base, with 7 bases between. The CDR3 is 14 amino acids. Germline loops: CDR1 WSHSY, CDR2 SAAADI. The chain employs TRBV10-2 and TRBJ1-1; D not certain. The TCR was taken from an adult man with Graves' ophthalmopathy. The sample was peripheral blood. The CDR3 loop is CASSELKANTEAFF. The CDR3 DNA reads TGCGCCAGCAGTGAGTTAAAGGCGAACACTGAAGCTTTCTTT.